The 10 T cell receptor beta chains below were found in one sample sequenced in a study of cytomegalovirus exposure and HLA in healthy donors. The PCR contained 60 Vbeta and 13 Jbeta primers. This table comes from immunoSEQ multiplex PCR, and its TCRdb copy is limited to in-frame clones, with some not included. Among 90,000 to 100,000 clones listed, roughly 70% were seen once. Sample: PBMCs. These receptors all come from a man aged 45-65 years in good health and CMV-seronegative.

This clone was found once. This rearrangement joins TRBV28 to TRBJ1-2; D may be TRBD1 (5 bases). CDR3 size: 15 residues. V dropped 1 base and J dropped 2 bases, with 11 bases sitting between them. Germline CDR1 and CDR2: MDHEN and SYDVKM. CDR3 loop: CASSLSRGGNYGYTF. The CDR3 DNA is TGTGCCAGCAGTTTATCAAGGGGCGGCAACTATGGCTACACCTTC.

The J gene is TRBJ2-1, the V gene TRBV27; unclear D gene. V gave up 0 bases and J gave up 6 bases, with 6 bases separating them. This CDR3 region has 13 residues. Germline V gene data show CDR1 as MNHEY and CDR2 as SMNVEV (reference sequence). The CDR3 DNA follows: TGTGCCAGCAGTTTATCTACCAGCAATGAGCAGTTCTTC. Its translation: CASSLSTSNEQFF.

The rearrangement joins TRBV11-2 to TRBJ2-3; 8 bases map to TRBD2. Looked up from germline, CDR1 is SGHAT and CDR2 is FQNNGV. The V segment lost 6 bases and the J segment 5 bases; nucleotides outside the gene matches: 13. The CDR3 length is 16 residues. The chain's CDR3 is CASSSTTGTRLDTQYF. The CDR3 region has the DNA TGTGCCAGCAGTTCGACTACCGGGACTAGATTAGATACGCAGTATTTT. Full variable domain (remainder filled in from reference TRBV11-2 and TRBJ2-3): EAGVAQSPRYKIIEKRQSVAFWCNPISGHATLYWYQQILGQGPKLLIQFQNNGVVDDSQLPKDRFSAERLKGVDSTLKIQPAKLEDSAVYLCASSSTTGTRLDTQYFGPGTRLTVL.

The V gene is TRBV6-1, the J gene TRBJ2-5; 7 bases are shared with TRBD1. Trimming took 2 bases from V and 2 from J; bases not matched to a gene: 14. Germline CDR1 reads MNHNS; CDR2 reads SASEGT. The CDR3 length is 18 residues. Here the CDR3 DNA reads TGTGCCAGCAGTGAAAAGACCCCGGGACAGTCAACACAAGAGACCCAGTACTTC. Translated, it gives CASSEKTPGQSTQETQYF.

The chain has TRBV6-5 and TRBJ2-7; 8 nucleotides match TRBD2. Looked up from germline, CDR1 is MNHEY and CDR2 is SVGAGI. CDR3 length: 15 residues. Trimming cost V 5 bases and J 2 bases; bases outside gene matches: 8. This CDR3 reads CASSRGGSGPYEQYF. The CDR3 DNA reads as TGTGCCAGCAGTCGGGGGGGTTCCGGCCCCTACGAGCAGTACTTC.

This chain uses TRBV28 with TRBJ1-5; D is unclear. The CDR3 length is 14 residues. Germline CDR1 and CDR2: MDHEN and SYDVKM. The ends were cut back, 1 base at V and 7 bases at J, with 11 bases in the middle. The CDR3 reads CASSLSGTEQPQHF. CDR3 coding DNA: TGTGCCAGCAGTTTATCAGGAACCGAGCAGCCCCAGCATTTT.

In regard to this clone: A read error may account for a junction end that differs from germline. This chain connects TRBV7-9 to TRBJ2-6; no clear D gene. The CDR3 loop spans 16 amino acids. CDR1 is SEHNR, CDR2 FQNEAQ, per germline (reference sequence). The CDR3 coding sequence is TGTTCCAGCAGACCCAAAACACAGCTTCTAGCCAACGTCCTGACTTTC. This translates into CSSRPKTQLLANVLTF. Full variable domain (missing parts from reference TRBV7-9 and TRBJ2-6): DTGVSQNPRHKITKRGQNVTFRCDPISEHNRLYWYRQTLGQGPEFLTYFQNEAQLEKSRLLSDRFSAERPKGSFSTLEIQRTEQGDSAMYLCSSRPKTQLLANVLTFGAGSRLTVL.

The chain couples TRBV19 to TRBJ1-3; D ambiguous. Trimming cost V 7 bases and J 6 bases, with 16 bases left between them. Germline V gene lookup returns CDR1 LNHDA and CDR2 SQIVND (reference sequence). The CDR3 totals 14 residues. The CDR3, as DNA: TGTGCCAGTAACGGGAGGCAGTCGGTAAACACCATATATTTT. Translation gives CASNGRQSVNTIYF.

This clone is judged medium-sized. In nucleotides, the CDR3 is TGCGCCAGCAGCCAAGATTTTTCGACAGGAAGAAATGAAGCTTTCTTT. Translation: CASSQDFSTGRNEAFF. The rearrangement joins TRBV4-1 to TRBJ1-1; D is possibly TRBD1 (6 bases). V was trimmed by 0 bases and J by 7 bases, leaving 18 bases between them. The CDR3 runs 16 residues. Germline assignment: CDR1 MGHRA and CDR2 YSYEKL.

The chain has TRBV15 and TRBJ2-3, with 8 nucleotides matching TRBD2. J was trimmed by 3 bases and V by 1 base; bases with no gene match: 6. Germline V gene data show CDR1 as LNHNV and CDR2 as YYDKDF (reference sequence). This CDR3 has 16 residues. CDR3 sequence reads: CATSRAGGGATDTQYF. DNA for the CDR3: TGTGCCACCAGCAGAGCCGGGGGGGGAGCGACAGATACGCAGTATTTT.